This T cell receptor (beta chain) originates from a study of OX40 agonist ivuxolimab in advanced cancers. In terms of the full investigation: The costimulatory receptor OX40 (CD134) was targeted by ivuxolimab, a fully human IgG2 agonistic monoclonal antibody. The point of sequencing TCRbeta in the periphery was to test whether ivuxolimab changed TCR sequence diversity and drove clonal T-cell expansion. The paper covers the monotherapy dose-escalation part of the phase I ivuxolimab trial, which included N ≈ 50 patients. A male proportion of roughly 80% and a mean age of about 60 years, ranging from roughly 23 to 85, were recorded for the dose-escalation cohort. Of the approximately 54 dose-escalation patients, hepatocellular carcinoma was present in about 20, melanoma in roughly 15, renal cell carcinoma in 9 and head and neck cancer in 9. Patients were allowed to have had prior anti-PD-1, anti-PD-L1 or anti-CTLA-4 therapy, and 30% to 40% of the dose-escalation patients had been treated with checkpoint inhibitors. Partial responses were achieved by three dose-escalation patients, of whom one had hepatocellular carcinoma and two had cutaneous melanoma. Intravenous ivuxolimab was administered to patients every 2 weeks at six dose levels: 0.01, 0.1, 0.3, 1.5, 3 and 10 mg/kg.

To sequence the TCRbeta CDR3 region, genomic DNA was isolated from the sorted cells. The immunoSEQ Assay was used for sequencing of TCRbeta CDR3 regions. The source is immuneACCESS, and TCRdb retained only in-frame sequences with V and J called. Part of the clones is not carried over; for the studies checked, unresolved V genes explain less than half of this, and the remainder is unexplained. The sample has 100,000 or so clones on record, less than 85% of them singletons. The ten largest clones represent less than 5.5% of the sample. Here is what the overall study found, with its caveats: After ivuxolimab, expanded clones were on average more numerous among CD8+ T cells than among CD4+ T cells. At doses from 0.1 to 3.0 mg/kg, clonal expansion was seen in both CD4+ and CD8+ blood T cells between baseline and week 6. Low levels of normalized T-cell clonal expansion were also seen in some patients who did not respond. The antigen specificity of the clonally expanded peripheral T cells was not determined. In the 0.1-3.0 mg/kg groups, partial responders were among the patients with the lowest normalized peripheral clonal expansion, particularly in CD8+ T cells.

The trial excluded patients who had a history of autoimmune disease or were on systemic immunosuppression. Peripheral blood for TCR sequencing was collected from all dose cohorts at baseline, on cycle 4 day 1, and on cycle 7 day 1. The samples were taken from a phase I, first-in-human, multicenter, open-label dose-escalation trial of ivuxolimab. Adults with locally advanced or metastatic melanoma, renal cell, hepatocellular, or head and neck squamous cell carcinoma were enrolled in the trial. Before TCR sequencing, CD4+ and CD8+ T cells were separately sorted from peripheral blood. To note about this clone: No antigen is known for it. No per-base quality is available; no much larger clone lies one base away.

Sequenced here: CD4+ or CD8+ T cells sorted from blood, sampled in a trial of the OX40 agonist ivuxolimab. The clonotype comes from an adult with an advanced solid tumor such as melanoma, head and neck, liver or kidney cancer.

The nucleotide sequence is TGTGCCAGCAGTGAATCACTGTTGGGTGGCTACACCTTC. Its protein reads: CASSESLLGGYTF. Recombination joined TRBV25-1 with TRBJ1-2, with no confidently assigned D gene. Trimming takes 1 base from V and 7 bases from J, and the germline ends sit 10 bases apart. The CDR3, cysteine through phenylalanine, is 13 amino acids long. Here the CDR3 DNA is all that survives: 39 bases in frame from base 1. Reading the germline V gene gives CDR1 MGHDK and CDR2 SYGVNS.